This T cell receptor beta chain emerged from a study of blood T cell repertoires in COVID-19. Study summary: Samples came from the United States, Italy and Spain, spanning acute and convalescent COVID-19. In each case, the material was cDNA or gDNA derived from T cells, B-cell-depleted T cells, or PBMCs.

Enrolled during active infection, Seattle patients were then followed longitudinally. Original analysis: It was from reference gene primer amplification that nucleated cell counts were estimated. The assay was immunoSEQ multiplex PCR, and TCRdb's table has in-frame clones only and misses some. V and J calls and clone size follow that table, whereas D and trimming were derived from the DNA. The table has around 470,000 clones, nearly 90% seen once. Deletions cut 10 bases from V and 5 bases from J, with 15 bases between. CDR1 is LNHDA, CDR2 SQIVND, per germline (reference sequence). This CDR3 comprises 13 residues.

The sample was peripheral blood. The chain uses TRBV19 and TRBJ1-5; D possibly corresponds to TRBD1 (5 bases). This clonotype was obtained from a man aged 18 to 30 with COVID-19, enrolled during active disease. The CDR3 sequence: CATRKGRDQPQHF. CDR3 sequence (DNA): TGTGCCACTCGAAAGGGGCGCGATCAGCCCCAGCATTTT.